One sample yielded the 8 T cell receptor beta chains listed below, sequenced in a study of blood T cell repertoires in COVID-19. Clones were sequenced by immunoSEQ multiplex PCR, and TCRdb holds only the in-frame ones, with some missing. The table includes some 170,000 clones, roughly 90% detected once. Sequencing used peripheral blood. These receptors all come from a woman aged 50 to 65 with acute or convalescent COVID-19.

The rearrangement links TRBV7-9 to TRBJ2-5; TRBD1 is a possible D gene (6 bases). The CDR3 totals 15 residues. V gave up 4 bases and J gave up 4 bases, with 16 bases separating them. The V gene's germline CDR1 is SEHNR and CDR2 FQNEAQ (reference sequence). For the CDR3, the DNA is TGTGCCAGCAGCTCTAACAGGGACCCCACAGAGACCCAGTACTTC. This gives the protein CASSSNRDPTETQYF.

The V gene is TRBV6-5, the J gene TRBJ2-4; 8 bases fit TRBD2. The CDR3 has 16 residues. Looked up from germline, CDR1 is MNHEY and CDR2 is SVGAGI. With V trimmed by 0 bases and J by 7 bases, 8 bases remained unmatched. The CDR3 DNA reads TGTGCCAGCAGTTACTCGCTCGGACTAGCTGAGAACATTCAGTACTTC. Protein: CASSYSLGLAENIQYF.

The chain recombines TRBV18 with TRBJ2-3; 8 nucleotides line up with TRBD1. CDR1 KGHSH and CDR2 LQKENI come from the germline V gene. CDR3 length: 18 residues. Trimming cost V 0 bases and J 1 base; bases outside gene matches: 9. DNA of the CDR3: TGTGCCAGCTCACCACCATACAGGGGGGCGATGGGCACAGATACGCAGTATTTT. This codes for CASSPPYRGAMGTDTQYF.

The CDR3 reads CASSPGFPETQYF. The CDR3 DNA follows: TGTGCCAGTAGTCCAGGGTTCCCAGAGACCCAGTACTTC. The V call is TRBV19, the J call TRBJ2-5, with D possibly being TRBD1 (5 bases). The V gene's germline CDR1 is LNHDA and CDR2 SQIVND (reference sequence). V was clipped by 5 bases and J by 4 bases, with 11 bases between them. CDR3 size: 13 residues.

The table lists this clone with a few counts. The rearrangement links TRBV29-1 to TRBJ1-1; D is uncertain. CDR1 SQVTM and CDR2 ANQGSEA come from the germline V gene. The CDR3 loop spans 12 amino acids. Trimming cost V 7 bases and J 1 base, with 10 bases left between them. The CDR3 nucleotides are TGCAGCGCTAATCAGAAGAACACTGAAGCTTTCTTT. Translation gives CSANQKNTEAFF.

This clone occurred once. Here the CDR3 DNA reads TGTGCCAGCCGTCTCCAAGGGGGCGCATATGGCTACACCTTC. Its protein product is CASRLQGGAYGYTF. J is TRBJ1-2 and V is TRBV6-5, with 7 bases lining up with TRBD1. This CDR3 spans 14 amino acids. Germline CDR1 reads MNHEY; CDR2 reads SVGAGI. Trimming cost V 8 bases and J 5 bases; bases outside gene matches: 11.

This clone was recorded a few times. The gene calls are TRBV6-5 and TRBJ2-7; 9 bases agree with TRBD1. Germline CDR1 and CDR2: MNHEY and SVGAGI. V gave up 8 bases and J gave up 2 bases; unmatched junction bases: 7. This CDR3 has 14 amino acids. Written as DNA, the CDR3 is TGTGCCAGCGTCACAGGGGGCGCAACCTACGAGCAGTACTTC. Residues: CASVTGGATYEQYF.

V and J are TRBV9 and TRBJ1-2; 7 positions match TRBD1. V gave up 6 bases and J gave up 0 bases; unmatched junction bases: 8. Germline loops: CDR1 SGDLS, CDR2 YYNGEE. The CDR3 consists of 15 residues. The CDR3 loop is CASNLEGAANYGYTF. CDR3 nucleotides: TGTGCCAGCAACCTTGAGGGGGCGGCTAACTATGGCTACACCTTC.